A single sample is the source of the 24 T cell receptor beta chains below, sequenced in a study of T-cell reconstitution after alpha-beta-depleted transplantation in children. Using unique molecular identifiers, the investigators prepared the TCRbeta library. TCRdb reprocessed the PCR reads with MiXCR, giving one entry per CDR3 protein. The sample carries about 400,000 distinct CDR3 sequences, roughly 22% recorded once. This material consisted of PBMCs from the stem cell graft donor, taken from the stem cell graft. All receptors derive from a human donor who donated a stem cell graft to a child with acute myeloid leukemia.

The table lists this clonotype with a few counts. This chain links TRBV5-1 with TRBJ2-7; tentatively, D is TRBD2 (5 bases). The V gene's germline CDR1 is SGHRS and CDR2 YFSETQ. V was shortened by 0 bases and J by 3 bases, with 16 bases between the two germline ends. This CDR3 spans 16 amino acids. Here the CDR3 reads CASSLAVGSSNYEQYF. CDR3 nucleotides: TGCGCCAGCAGCTTGGCCGTCGGGTCTAGCAACTACGAGCAGTACTTC.

This clonotype was seen ten or more times. The chain employs TRBV12-3 or TRBV12-4 and TRBJ2-2; possibly TRBD2 for D (6 bases). Between the trimmed V and J ends, which lost 3 bases and 4 bases, there was a span of 12 bases. The CDR3 is 15 residues long. This CDR3 reads CASSFSGYRTGELFF. CDR3 nucleotide sequence: TGTGCCAGCAGTTTCAGCGGGTATCGCACCGGGGAGCTGTTTTTT.

V gene TRBV5-1 combines with J gene TRBJ2-7; TRBD1 might be the D (6 bases). This CDR3 comprises 16 residues. Trimming removed 1 base at V and 3 bases at J, with 17 bases between. Germline V gene sequence: CDR1 SGHRS, CDR2 YFSETQ. The CDR3 loop is CASSLHWDTPDYEQYF. In DNA form, the CDR3 reads TGCGCCAGCAGCTTGCACTGGGACACGCCCGACTACGAGCAGTACTTC.

This clonotype was recorded at least ten times. The chain has TRBV29-1 and TRBJ2-6; D is undetermined. Trimming removed 4 bases at V and 0 bases at J, with 13 bases between. In germline, CDR1 is SQVTM, CDR2 ANQGSEA. There are 16 residues in the CDR3. DNA for the CDR3: TGCAGCGTTGCCCCGACCTCTTACTCTGGGGCCAACGTCCTGACTTTC. Protein: CSVAPTSYSGANVLTF.

This chain links TRBV5-5 with TRBJ2-1, with D possibly being TRBD1 or TRBD2 (5 bases each). The CDR3 runs 14 residues. Deletions cut 3 bases from V and 10 bases from J, with 17 bases between. Germline V CDR1 and CDR2: SGHKS, YYEKEE (reference sequence). As DNA, the CDR3 is TGTGCCAGCAGCTACGGGGACCCCACCGGCGAGCAGTTCTTC. Protein product: CASSYGDPTGEQFF.

This clonotype has only a few counts. The gene calls are TRBV5-1 and TRBJ1-2; 8 nucleotides align to TRBD1. Germline CDR1 is SGHRS and CDR2 is YFSETQ. The length of the CDR3 is 13 residues. V gave up 6 bases and J gave up 4 bases; unmatched junction bases: 5. CDR3: CASTSDRAYGYTF. The CDR3 DNA sequence: TGCGCCAGCACCTCGGACAGGGCCTATGGCTACACCTTC.

This clonotype was detected a few times. CDR3: CSVEDLGEDLNTEAFF. In DNA form, the CDR3 reads TGCAGCGTTGAAGATCTTGGGGAGGATCTGAACACTGAAGCTTTCTTT. This chain uses TRBV29-1 with TRBJ1-1; D is undetermined. With 0 bases removed from V and 0 bases from J, the gap between germline ends came to 14 bases. CDR1 and CDR2 from the germline V gene are SQVTM and ANQGSEA. This CDR3 spans 16 amino acids. Using reference TRBV29-1 and TRBJ1-1 for the parts outside the CDR3, the full variable domain is SAVISQKPSRDICQRGTSLTIQCQVDSQVTMMFWYRQQPGQSLTLIATANQGSEATYESGFVIDKFPISRPNLTFSTLTVSNMSPEDSSIYLCSVEDLGEDLNTEAFFGQGTRLTVV.

The rearrangement joins TRBV11-2 to TRBJ2-1; 10 nucleotides match TRBD2. The CDR3 consists of 18 residues. After removal of 1 base from V and 3 bases from J, the junction contained 9 bases not matched to a gene. Germline V gene lookup returns CDR1 SGHAT and CDR2 FQNNGV. The CDR3 bases are TGTGCCAGCAGCTTAGTAGGGATTAGCGGGGGGATCTACAATGAGCAGTTCTTC. Its translation: CASSLVGISGGIYNEQFF.

This clonotype occurred many times. The CDR3 DNA sequence: TGTGCCAGCACCCCGGGACTTCAAAGCTCCTACGAGCAGTACTTC. It is translated as CASTPGLQSSYEQYF. The rearrangement uses TRBV12-3 or TRBV12-4 and TRBJ2-7; D might be TRBD2 (6 bases). The V and J ends lost 7 bases and 0 bases respectively, with 16 bases between them. The CDR3 totals 15 residues.

This clonotype was observed a handful of times. V is TRBV7-6 and J is TRBJ2-2, with 9 bases aligning to TRBD1. The CDR3 runs 15 residues. The trim removed 5 bases at V and 6 bases at J, leaving 7 bases unmatched. Germline assignment: CDR1 SGHVS and CDR2 FNYEAQ. The CDR3 sequence: CASSRQGGVAGELFF. CDR3 bases: TGTGCCAGCAGCCGACAGGGGGGCGTCGCCGGGGAGCTGTTTTTT.

This clonotype has a count of ten or more. The V and J genes are TRBV29-1 and TRBJ2-4; TRBD1 matches 7 bases. V trimming: 7 bases; J trimming: 0 bases; junction bases outside the gene matches: 9. This CDR3 is built from 15 residues. CDR1 is SQVTM and CDR2 is ANQGSEA in the germline V gene. The DNA of the CDR3 is TGCAGCGGGTACGGGACAGCCCTAGCCAAAAACATTCAGTACTTC. It translates to CSGYGTALAKNIQYF.

Concerning this clonotype: A much larger clone lies a single base off, so this may be a read error. The chain has TRBV7-9 and TRBJ1-5; 9 bases line up with TRBD1. The CDR3 is 15 amino acids. Germline CDR1 and CDR2: SEHNR and FQNEAQ (reference sequence). The ends lost 5 bases at V and 2 bases at J; junction bases unmatched: 4. Here the CDR3 DNA reads TGTGCCAGCAGCGCCGGGACAGGGCGCAATCAGCCCCAGCATTTT. As protein: CASSAGTGRNQPQHF.

The chain uses TRBV4-3 and TRBJ2-7; possible D gene TRBD1, 6 bases. The V gene lost 0 bases and the J gene lost 7 bases, with 13 bases spanning the gap. The CDR3 consists of 14 residues. Germline CDR1 and CDR2: LGHNA and YSLEER. CDR3 sequence reads: CASSQDRGGREQYF. DNA for the CDR3: TGCGCCAGCAGCCAAGATCGAGGGGGTAGGGAGCAGTACTTC.

V gene TRBV5-4 combines with J gene TRBJ2-1; TRBD1 matches at 10 bases. The trim removed 4 bases at V and 6 bases at J, leaving 7 bases unmatched. Germline V lookup: CDR1 SGHNT, CDR2 YYREEE (reference sequence). The CDR3 consists of 15 residues. CDR3 region: CASSLTGGSGNEQFF. The CDR3 DNA is TGTGCCAGCAGCCTGACAGGGGGCTCAGGCAATGAGCAGTTCTTC.

The chain couples TRBV19 to TRBJ2-3; weak D call: TRBD1 (6 bases). CDR3 length equals 14 residues. V was pared by 5 bases and J by 2 bases, with 11 bases between. The germline V gene encodes CDR1 LNHDA and CDR2 SQIVND (reference sequence). Here the CDR3 reads CASSQDSYTDTQYF. The CDR3, as DNA: TGTGCCAGTAGTCAGGACAGTTACACAGATACGCAGTATTTT.

This clonotype was detected only a few times. CDR3 in DNA: TGCGCCAGCAGCGAAGGGACCTGGGACGAGCAGTACTTC. Translation gives CASSEGTWDEQYF. The J gene is TRBJ2-7, the V gene TRBV5-1; either TRBD1 or TRBD2 may fit D (5 bases each). Germline V CDR1 and CDR2: SGHRS, YFSETQ. Trimming took off 4 bases at V and 5 bases at J, with 13 bases between the two ends. This CDR3 has 13 residues.

This clonotype has more than one count but fewer than ten. CDR3 residues: CASRPISGRAWNEQFF. The CDR3 bases are TGTGCCAGCAGACCTATTAGCGGGAGGGCCTGGAATGAGCAGTTCTTC. The chain combines TRBV7-9 with TRBJ2-1, with 11 nucleotides matching TRBD2. This CDR3 region has 16 residues. V gave up 6 bases and J gave up 7 bases; unmatched junction bases: 11. Looked up from germline, CDR1 is SEHNR and CDR2 is FQNEAQ (reference sequence).

The chain combines TRBV4-3 with TRBJ2-7; the D gene is possibly TRBD2 (5 bases). The CDR3 is 16 amino acids. Germline V gene data show CDR1 as LGHNA and CDR2 as YSLEER. V shed 1 base and J shed 4 bases, with 17 bases lying between them. The CDR3: CASSQGLLGAPYEQYF. CDR3 DNA: TGCGCCAGCAGCCAAGGGCTACTAGGCGCTCCGTACGAGCAGTACTTC.

The rearrangement joins TRBV28 to TRBJ1-5; D possibly corresponds to TRBD1 (6 bases). Germline CDR1 reads MDHEN; CDR2 reads SYDVKM. CDR3 size: 13 residues. With 4 bases removed from V and 3 bases from J, the gap between germline ends came to 7 bases. Here the CDR3 reads CASSWTDNQPQHF. CDR3 DNA sequence: TGTGCCAGCAGTTGGACAGACAATCAGCCCCAGCATTTT.

This sequence joins TRBV3-1 and TRBJ2-3; no clear D. The CDR3 is made up of 12 amino acids. Deletions cut 2 bases from V and 4 bases from J, with 4 bases between. Germline V gene sequence: CDR1 LGHDT, CDR2 YNNKEL (reference sequence). The CDR3 DNA sequence: TGTGCCAGCAGCCAAAGTTCAGATACGCAGTATTTT. Residues: CASSQSSDTQYF.

The chain joins TRBV5-5 to TRBJ2-4; D is unresolved. This CDR3 is built from 17 residues. Trimming removed 1 base at V and 0 bases at J, with 14 bases between. Germline CDR1 and CDR2: SGHKS and YYEKEE (reference sequence). Written as DNA, the CDR3 is TGTGCCAGCAGCTTGTTCTCAACAGAACTAGCCAAAAACATTCAGTACTTC. It specifies CASSLFSTELAKNIQYF.

The chain combines TRBV11-2 with TRBJ2-5; 13 bases fit TRBD2. Germline V gives CDR1 SGHAT, CDR2 FQNNGV. The junction had 10 bases not matched to a gene; V was cut back by 1 base and J by 5 bases. This CDR3 spans 18 amino acids. CDR3 loop: CASSLGLAGGRFGETQYF. In DNA form, the CDR3 reads TGTGCCAGCAGCTTAGGACTAGCGGGAGGACGGTTTGGCGAGACCCAGTACTTC.

The chain recombines TRBV6-1 with TRBJ2-7; D remains ambiguous. CDR3 length: 13 amino acids. The germline CDR1 and CDR2 sequences are MNHNS and SASEGT. V lost 7 bases and J 2 bases, leaving 12 bases between the germline ends. The CDR3 bases are TGTGCCAGCAAAGGCAGAGCCACCTACGAGCAGTACTTC. Translated, it gives CASKGRATYEQYF.

This clonotype was counted only a few times. The gene calls are TRBV20-1 and TRBJ2-1; D is tentatively TRBD1 or TRBD2 (5 bases each). With 2 bases removed from V and 10 bases from J, the gap between germline ends came to 18 bases. Germline V lookup: CDR1 DFQATT, CDR2 SNEGSKA (reference sequence). The CDR3 spans 14 residues. Here the CDR3 DNA reads TGCAGTGCTAGACTCGGGACCGCGCCAGGAGAGCAGTTCTTC. This codes for CSARLGTAPGEQFF.